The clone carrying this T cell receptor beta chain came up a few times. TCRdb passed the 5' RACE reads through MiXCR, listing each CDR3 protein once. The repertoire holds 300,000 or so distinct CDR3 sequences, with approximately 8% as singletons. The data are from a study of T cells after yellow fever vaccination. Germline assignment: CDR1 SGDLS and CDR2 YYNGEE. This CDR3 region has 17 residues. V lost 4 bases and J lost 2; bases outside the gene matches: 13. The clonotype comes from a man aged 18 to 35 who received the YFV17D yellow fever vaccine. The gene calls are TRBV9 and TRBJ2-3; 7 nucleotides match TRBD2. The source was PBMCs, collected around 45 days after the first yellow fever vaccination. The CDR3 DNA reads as TGTGCCAGCAGCTCGAGAGAGATGGGGGGGACCACAGATACGCAGTATTTT. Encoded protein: CASSSREMGGTTDTQYF.